The 30 T cell receptor beta chains listed next were all sequenced from one sample in a study of cytomegalovirus exposure and HLA in healthy donors. Profiling relied on immunoSEQ multiplex PCR, and the TCRdb table lists in-frame clones only, not all of them. The data show over 60,000 clones, roughly 95% seen once. Sequenced material: PBMCs. Receptor source: a man aged 18 to 35 in good health and CMV-seronegative.

This clone has a handful of counts. This chain joins TRBV11-2 and TRBJ2-5; TRBD2 agrees at 11 bases. CDR1 is SGHAT, CDR2 FQNNGV, per germline. This CDR3 contains 17 residues. V gave up 6 bases and J gave up 2 bases; unmatched junction bases: 11. The CDR3 reads CASRFSLGLAEQETQYF. In nucleotides, the CDR3 is TGTGCCAGCAGATTCAGCCTGGGACTAGCGGAACAAGAGACCCAGTACTTC.

This clone occurred a few times. The V and J genes are TRBV18 and TRBJ1-2, with 9 bases identical to TRBD1. There are 15 residues in the CDR3. Germline CDR1 and CDR2: KGHSH and LQKENI. The V and J ends lost 0 bases and 4 bases, in that order; junction bases with no gene match: 3. The CDR3 sequence: CASSPPMGQGYGYTF. Written as DNA, the CDR3 is TGTGCCAGCTCACCACCGATGGGACAGGGCTATGGCTACACCTTC.

The rearrangement joins TRBV29-1 to TRBJ1-1, with a tentative D call TRBD1 (5 bases). CDR1 and CDR2 from the germline V gene are SQVTM and ANQGSEA. The CDR3 contains 13 residues. The V gene lost 7 bases and the J gene lost 0 bases, with 12 bases spanning the gap. Written as DNA, the CDR3 is TGCAGCGGACAGCAAACGATGAACACTGAAGCTTTCTTT. It translates to CSGQQTMNTEAFF.

This sequence joins TRBV2 and TRBJ1-4; no reliable D call. CDR3 length equals 10 residues. Per germline, CDR1 SNHLY and CDR2 FYNNEI. Trimming removed 9 bases from V and 5 bases from J, with 4 bases in between. The CDR3 reads CASRNEKLFF. Written as DNA, the CDR3 is TGTGCCAGTAGAAATGAAAAACTGTTTTTT. The full variable domain, in which reference TRBV2 and TRBJ1-4 provide the parts outside the CDR3, is EPEVTQTPSHQVTQMGQEVILRCVPISNHLYFYWYRQILGQKVEFLVSFYNNEISEKSEIFDDQFSVERPDGSNFTLKIRSTKLEDSAMYFCASRNEKLFFGSGTQLSVL.

The chain is built from TRBV28 and TRBJ1-2, with 9 bases fitting TRBD1. CDR3 length: 15 residues. Germline CDR1 reads MDHEN; CDR2 reads SYDVKM. V trimming: 3 bases; J trimming: 4 bases; junction bases outside the gene matches: 6. The CDR3 DNA sequence: TGTGCCAGCAGTTTCGGGACAGGGCTCTTCTATGGCTACACCTTC. Its protein is CASSFGTGLFYGYTF.

The chain joins TRBV30 to TRBJ1-1, with D possibly being TRBD1 (5 bases). Trimming took 2 bases from V and 0 from J, leaving 13 bases between them. The CDR3 covers 15 residues. Germline V gene lookup returns CDR1 GTSNPN and CDR2 SVGIG (reference sequence). CDR3 bases: TGTGCCTGGAGTAGGAGTGTAGGGGTGAACACTGAAGCTTTCTTT. Protein product: CAWSRSVGVNTEAFF.

J is TRBJ2-3 and V is TRBV7-3; D is unclear. This CDR3 contains 14 residues. Germline CDR1 and CDR2: SGHTA and FQGTGA. V was trimmed by 0 bases and J by 5 bases, leaving 9 bases between them. CDR3 nucleotides: TGTGCCAGCAGCTTAACTATGTCAGGAGATACGCAGTATTTT. It codes for CASSLTMSGDTQYF. Based on the CDR3 plus reference TRBV7-3 and TRBJ2-3, the full variable domain is GAGVSQTPSNKVTEKGKYVELRCDPISGHTALYWYRQSLGQGPEFLIYFQGTGAADDSGLPNDRFFAVRPEGSVSTLKIQRTERGDSAVYLCASSLTMSGDTQYFGPGTRLTVL.

The chain employs TRBV13 and TRBJ1-2, with TRBD1 as a possible D gene (6 bases). With 4 bases removed from V and 7 bases from J, the gap between germline ends came to 10 bases. The CDR3 covers 12 residues. From germline, CDR1 is PRHDT and CDR2 FYEKMQ (reference sequence). The CDR3 sequence is CASSSQGSGYTF. CDR3 in DNA: TGTGCCAGCAGCTCACAGGGCTCTGGCTACACCTTC.

The chain is built from TRBV4-2 and TRBJ2-1; maybe TRBD2 (6 bases). V was clipped by 0 bases and J by 6 bases, with 12 bases between them. The germline V gene encodes CDR1 LGHNA and CDR2 YNFKEQ. The CDR3 contains 15 residues. This chain's CDR3 is CASSQEGGKSNEQFF. In nucleotides, the CDR3 is TGTGCCAGCAGCCAAGAGGGGGGAAAGAGCAATGAGCAGTTCTTC.

The chain carries TRBV28 and TRBJ1-1, with TRBD1 identical over 9 bases. V was clipped by 6 bases and J by 6 bases; unmatched bases: 11. The CDR3 is 15 amino acids. From germline, CDR1 is MDHEN and CDR2 SYDVKM. In DNA, the CDR3 is TGTGCCAGCAGGGGTCCGGGACAGGGTTTTGCTGAAGCTTTCTTT. It translates to CASRGPGQGFAEAFF.

The rearrangement joins TRBV19 to TRBJ1-1; 7 bases agree with TRBD1. V was clipped by 5 bases and J by 0 bases; unmatched bases: 9. CDR1 is LNHDA and CDR2 is SQIVND in the germline V gene (reference sequence). The CDR3 sequence is 16 residues long. Written as DNA, the CDR3 is TGTGCCAGTAGTTTATCCGGGACAGCCCTGAACACTGAAGCTTTCTTT. This translates into CASSLSGTALNTEAFF. The full variable domain, its missing parts supplied by reference TRBV19 and TRBJ1-1, is DGGITQSPKYLFRKEGQNVTLSCEQNLNHDAMYWYRQDPGQGLRLIYYSQIVNDFQKGDIAEGYSVSREKKESFPLTVTSAQKNPTAFYLCASSLSGTALNTEAFFGQGTRLTVV.

The chain uses TRBV27 and TRBJ2-3; TRBD2 aligns across 10 bases. CDR1 is MNHEY and CDR2 is SMNVEV in the germline V gene (reference sequence). This CDR3 contains 16 residues. Trimming at V came to 4 bases and at J to 4 bases, leaving 8 bases not matched to a gene. In nucleotides, the CDR3 is TGTGCCAGCAGTTCAATAGCGGGGGGTGGGGCAGATACGCAGTATTTT. Amino acid sequence: CASSSIAGGGADTQYF.

The chain recombines TRBV11-2 with TRBJ2-1, with D possibly being TRBD1 (8 bases). The V gene's germline CDR1 is SGHAT and CDR2 FQNNGV. V was cut by 4 bases and J by 3 bases, with 13 bases left in between. The CDR3 loop spans 15 amino acids. In DNA form, the CDR3 reads TGTGCCAGCAGCTACAGGGGGGACTACTACAATGAGCAGTTCTTC. Protein: CASSYRGDYYNEQFF.

The CDR3, as DNA: TGCGCCAGCAGCCAGTGGGGGGACGGCTACACCTTC. Protein product: CASSQWGDGYTF. The chain is built from TRBV4-3 and TRBJ1-2, with D perhaps matching TRBD1 (5 bases). The germline V gene encodes CDR1 LGHNA and CDR2 YSLEER. Trimming cost V 3 bases and J 8 bases, with 10 bases left between them. The CDR3 spans 12 residues.

The rearrangement links TRBV7-9 to TRBJ2-2; no reliable D call. Trimming shortened V by 5 bases and J by 6 bases, and 10 bases separated the two germline ends. Per the germline V gene, CDR1 is SEHNR and CDR2 is FQNEAQ (reference sequence). The CDR3 loop spans 13 amino acids. CDR3 sequence (DNA): TGTGCCAGCAGCCCCGCTGGCTCCGGGGAGCTGTTTTTT. As protein: CASSPAGSGELFF.

V and J are TRBV29-1 and TRBJ1-3, with D unresolved. Germline V gene lookup returns CDR1 SQVTM and CDR2 ANQGSEA. The V and J ends lost 3 bases and 0 bases respectively, with 6 bases between them. This CDR3 is built from 13 residues. The CDR3 DNA follows: TGCAGCGTTGAGAAGAGCTCTGGAAACACCATATATTTT. This encodes CSVEKSSGNTIYF. The complete variable domain, with remaining parts taken from reference TRBV29-1 and TRBJ1-3, reads SAVISQKPSRDICQRGTSLTIQCQVDSQVTMMFWYRQQPGQSLTLIATANQGSEATYESGFVIDKFPISRPNLTFSTLTVSNMSPEDSSIYLCSVEKSSGNTIYFGEGSWLTVV.

The chain recombines TRBV27 with TRBJ1-2; the D is unclear. This CDR3 is built from 16 residues. V dropped 5 bases and J dropped 4 bases, with 20 bases sitting between them. Germline V lookup: CDR1 MNHEY, CDR2 SMNVEV (reference sequence). CDR3 region: CASSKLADNLFYGYTF. The CDR3 nucleotides read TGTGCCAGCAGTAAGTTAGCTGATAATCTCTTCTATGGCTACACCTTC.

The rearrangement links TRBV19 to TRBJ2-1; 15 nucleotides align to TRBD2. The CDR3 spans 14 residues. The V segment lost 8 bases and the J segment 6 bases; nucleotides outside the gene matches: 2. Germline lookup yields CDR1 LNHDA and CDR2 SQIVND (reference sequence). CDR3 bases: TGTGCCAGTGGGGGACTAGCGGGGGGCAATGAGCAGTTCTTC. This gives the protein CASGGLAGGNEQFF.

This clone was seen a handful of times. The rearrangement links TRBV30 to TRBJ1-5, with a possible D match to TRBD1 (5 bases). CDR3 length equals 14 residues. Between the trimmed V and J ends, which lost 3 bases and 7 bases, there was a span of 16 bases. CDR1 and CDR2 from the germline V gene are GTSNPN and SVGIG (reference sequence). The CDR3 bases are TGTGCCTGGAGCTCCTTGGGGCGCGGACAGCCCCAGCATTTT. Translating gives CAWSSLGRGQPQHF.

The chain combines TRBV7-2 with TRBJ2-1; D is undetermined. CDR3 length: 13 amino acids. Germline lookup yields CDR1 SGHTA and CDR2 FQGNSA. Trimming left V 3 bases short and J 3 bases short, with 6 bases between. CDR3 loop: CASSFELYNEQFF. The DNA of the CDR3 is TGTGCCAGCAGCTTCGAACTCTACAATGAGCAGTTCTTC.

V gene TRBV6-1 combines with J gene TRBJ2-1, with TRBD2 identical over 9 bases. J gave up 4 bases and V 7 bases, and 8 bases lay outside the gene matches. This CDR3 has 15 residues. The germline V gene has CDR1 MNHNS and CDR2 SASEGT. Here the CDR3 DNA reads TGTGCCAGCACCCAGACTAGCGGCGATTACAATGAGCAGTTCTTC. It encodes CASTQTSGDYNEQFF.

This sequence joins TRBV2 and TRBJ1-1, with no clear D. V dropped 8 bases and J dropped 0 bases, with 10 bases sitting between them. The CDR3 runs 13 residues. The germline V gene encodes CDR1 SNHLY and CDR2 FYNNEI. CDR3 nucleotide sequence: TGTGCCAGCGAAGCGCCACTGAACACTGAAGCTTTCTTT. Its translation: CASEAPLNTEAFF.

The chain recombines TRBV28 with TRBJ2-3; no clear D. The CDR3 totals 11 residues. V dropped 4 bases and J dropped 3 bases, with 2 bases sitting between them. In germline, CDR1 is MDHEN, CDR2 SYDVKM. The DNA of the CDR3 is TGTGCCAGCAGTTCAACAGATACGCAGTATTTT. This translates into CASSSTDTQYF.

The CDR3 region has the DNA TGTGCCAGCAGTTTATATGGCGGGTCCGGGGAGCTGTTTTTT. It is translated as CASSLYGGSGELFF. J is TRBJ2-2 and V is TRBV27; tentative D call: TRBD2 (5 bases). Germline V gives CDR1 MNHEY, CDR2 SMNVEV (reference sequence). This CDR3 has 14 amino acids. The ends were cut back, 1 base at V and 6 bases at J, with 9 bases in the middle.

This clone appeared once. The V call is TRBV7-2, the J call TRBJ2-3; weak D call: TRBD2 (7 bases). This CDR3 is 16 amino acids long. The V gene's germline CDR1 is SGHTA and CDR2 FQGNSA. V lost 1 base and J lost 4, with 15 bases in between. The CDR3 protein is CASSLGRGGPADTQYF. CDR3 sequence (DNA): TGTGCCAGCAGCTTAGGGCGCGGGGGCCCCGCAGATACGCAGTATTTT.

This clone was seen many times. The CDR3: CASSLSGSSYEQYF. Written as DNA, the CDR3 is TGTGCCAGCAGCTTATCCGGGAGCTCCTACGAGCAGTACTTC. The chain uses TRBV13 and TRBJ2-7; D perhaps matches TRBD2 (6 bases). CDR1 PRHDT and CDR2 FYEKMQ come from the germline V gene (reference sequence). This CDR3 is 14 amino acids long. Between the trimmed V and J ends, which lost 2 bases and 0 bases, there was a span of 8 bases.

This clone came up once. This sequence joins TRBV27 and TRBJ2-5, with D perhaps TRBD2 (5 bases). The CDR3 has 15 amino acids. V dropped 0 bases and J dropped 3 bases, with 11 bases sitting between them. Looked up from germline, CDR1 is MNHEY and CDR2 is SMNVEV (reference sequence). In nucleotides, the CDR3 is TGTGCCAGCAGTTTATCTTCGGGGATCGAAGAGACCCAGTACTTC. Translating it yields CASSLSSGIEETQYF.

The chain is built from TRBV6-1 and TRBJ1-2; TRBD1 aligns across 8 bases. With V trimmed by 4 bases and J by 4 bases, 5 bases remained unmatched. This CDR3 spans 14 amino acids. Looked up from germline, CDR1 is MNHNS and CDR2 is SASEGT. The CDR3 DNA reads TGTGCCAGCAGTGTATCAGGGGGCAGCTATGGCTACACCTTC. Amino acids: CASSVSGGSYGYTF.

The V and J genes are TRBV28 and TRBJ2-7; D perhaps matches TRBD2 (6 bases). CDR1 MDHEN and CDR2 SYDVKM come from the germline V gene. Trimming stripped 3 bases from V and 2 bases from J, with 8 bases between. The CDR3 runs 13 residues. DNA for the CDR3: TGTGCCAGCAGTTTCGGGAGCGCCTACGAGCAGTACTTC. It translates to CASSFGSAYEQYF. Variable domain in full (rest from reference TRBV28 and TRBJ2-7): DVKVTQSSRYLVKRTGEKVFLECVQDMDHENMFWYRQDPGLGLRLIYFSYDVKMKEKGDIPEGYSVSREKKERFSLILESASTNQTSMYLCASSFGSAYEQYFGPGTRLTVT.

This clone was observed once. The CDR3 reads CASRSDRGGEAFF. The CDR3 nucleotides are TGTGCCAGCAGGTCCGACAGGGGAGGTGAAGCTTTCTTT. The chain has TRBV6-5 and TRBJ1-1, with TRBD1 matching over 8 bases. CDR3 length equals 13 residues. V was pared by 6 bases and J by 7 bases, with 7 bases of the junction left unmatched. The germline V gene has CDR1 MNHEY and CDR2 SVGAGI.